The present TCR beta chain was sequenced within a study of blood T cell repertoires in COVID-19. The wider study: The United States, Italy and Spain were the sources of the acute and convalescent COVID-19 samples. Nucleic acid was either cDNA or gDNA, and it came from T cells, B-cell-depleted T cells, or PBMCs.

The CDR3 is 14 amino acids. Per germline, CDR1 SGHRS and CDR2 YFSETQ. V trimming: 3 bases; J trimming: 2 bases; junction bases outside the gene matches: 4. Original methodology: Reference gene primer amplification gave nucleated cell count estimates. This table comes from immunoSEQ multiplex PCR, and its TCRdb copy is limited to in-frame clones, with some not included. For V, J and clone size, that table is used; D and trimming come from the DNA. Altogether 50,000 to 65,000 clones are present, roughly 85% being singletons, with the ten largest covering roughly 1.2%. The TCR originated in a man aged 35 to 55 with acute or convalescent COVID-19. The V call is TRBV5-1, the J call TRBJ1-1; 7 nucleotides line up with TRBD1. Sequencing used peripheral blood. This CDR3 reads CASSSTGPNTEAFF. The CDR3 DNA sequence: TGCGCCAGCAGCTCGACAGGGCCCAACACTGAAGCTTTCTTT.